A single sample gave rise to the 27 T cell receptor beta chains below, sequenced in a study of T cells in Graves' hyperthyroidism and ophthalmopathy. TCR beta CDR3 sequences were amplified from RNA transcripts. The HTBI primer set drove a first-round RT-PCR of the TCR CDR3. TCRdb used MiXCR to reprocess the multiplex PCR reads, holding one entry per CDR3 protein. Of some 400,000 distinct CDR3 sequences listed, approximately 20% are singletons. The sample consisted of blood. The receptors stem from a young woman with Graves' hyperthyroidism.

This clonotype was found many times. The chain joins TRBV6-1 to TRBJ2-2; the D gene is possibly TRBD2 (5 bases). Germline CDR1 and CDR2: MNHNS and SASEGT. With 7 bases removed from V and 4 bases from J, the gap between germline ends came to 13 bases. The CDR3 loop spans 14 amino acids. This CDR3 is CASTTDYFTGELFF. The CDR3 region has the DNA TGTGCCAGCACCACTGACTACTTCACCGGGGAGCTGTTTTTT.

This clonotype was detected ten times or more. The chain is built from TRBV7-8 and TRBJ2-7; no firm D call. Germline CDR1 is SGHVS and CDR2 is FQNEAQ. With 5 bases removed from V and 0 bases from J, the gap between germline ends came to 11 bases. The CDR3 runs to 14 residues. The CDR3 coding sequence is TGTGCCAGCAGCCTTATAGGGTTCTCCTACGAGCAGTACTTC. Its protein product is CASSLIGFSYEQYF.

For this clonotype: A much larger clone differs from this one at a single base, so this may be a read error. The J gene is TRBJ1-5, the V gene TRBV27, with D unresolved. The CDR3 covers 13 residues. In germline, CDR1 is MNHEY, CDR2 SMNVEV (reference sequence). Written as DNA, the CDR3 is TGTGTCAGCAGTGTAAGCCCCAATCAGCCCCAGCATTTT. It yields the protein CVSSVSPNQPQHF.

J is TRBJ2-7 and V is TRBV12-3 or TRBV12-4, with 8 bases that match TRBD1. The V segment lost 6 bases and the J segment 5 bases; nucleotides outside the gene matches: 15. The CDR3 runs to 16 residues. This CDR3 reads CASSHKWTGRINEQYF. The CDR3 DNA follows: TGTGCCAGCAGCCACAAGTGGACAGGGAGGATCAACGAGCAGTACTTC.

This clonotype was seen ten or more times. The gene calls are TRBV6-5 and TRBJ1-2; possible D gene TRBD1, 6 bases. The V and J ends lost 1 base and 3 bases respectively, with 9 bases between them. This CDR3 is built from 14 residues. Germline loops: CDR1 MNHEY, CDR2 SVGAGI. In DNA, the CDR3 is TGTGCCAGCAGTTACTGGGGGCGCGACTATGGCTACACCTTC. It specifies CASSYWGRDYGYTF.

This clonotype was observed many times. The chain links TRBV7-9 to TRBJ1-2; weak D call: TRBD1 (6 bases). Germline V gene data show CDR1 as SEHNR and CDR2 as FQNEAQ (reference sequence). Trimming cost V 5 bases and J 8 bases, with 18 bases left between them. This CDR3 comprises 14 residues. CDR3 residues: CASSPVGGAGGYTF. In nucleotides, the CDR3 is TGTGCCAGCAGCCCCGTGGGGGGGGCTGGCGGCTACACCTTC.

Many counts were recorded for this clonotype. This rearrangement joins TRBV20-1 to TRBJ2-7; D gene ambiguous. Germline values: CDR1 DFQATT, CDR2 SNEGSKA (reference sequence). The CDR3 has 17 residues. V gave up 1 base and J gave up 1 base, with 20 bases separating them. The DNA for the CDR3 is TGCAGTGCTAGAGTAGAACTTACTAAACCTAAATCCTACGAGCAGTACTTC. Translation gives CSARVELTKPKSYEQYF.

There are many counts of this clonotype. V is TRBV6-5 and J is TRBJ1-5; D gene uncertain. The V gene's germline CDR1 is MNHEY and CDR2 SVGAGI. This CDR3 comprises 14 residues. V shed 2 bases and J shed 6 bases, with 11 bases lying between them. CDR3 sequence reads: CASSYTGRGQPQHF. The CDR3 DNA sequence: TGTGCCAGCAGTTACACGGGTCGTGGTCAGCCCCAGCATTTT.

In regard to this clonotype: A single base separates this from a much larger clone, so it may be a read error. The V call is TRBV10-3, the J call TRBJ2-7; D is unclear. The CDR3 is 14 amino acids. Per the germline V gene, CDR1 is ENHRY and CDR2 is SYGVKD. In DNA, the CDR3 is TGTGCCATCTGTGAGTCGAAGGGTATCGACGAGCAGTACTTC. Encoded protein: CAICESKGIDEQYF.

Many counts were recorded for this clonotype. CDR3 nucleotide sequence: TGTGCCAGCAGTTACGCGGGGGCAAGCAATCAGCCCCAGCATTTT. This encodes CASSYAGASNQPQHF. The chain recombines TRBV6-5 with TRBJ1-5, with D possibly TRBD1 on 6 matching bases. Germline loops: CDR1 MNHEY, CDR2 SVGAGI. This CDR3 is built from 15 residues. V was clipped by 2 bases and J by 1 base, with 9 bases between them.

This clonotype has at least ten counts. V and J are TRBV6-1 and TRBJ2-5; tentative D call: TRBD2 (5 bases). The V gene's germline CDR1 is MNHNS and CDR2 SASEGT. The V end was cut by 7 bases, the J end by 5 bases, with 20 bases between. The CDR3 is 15 residues long. The CDR3 protein is CASTGWLGGSETQYF. Written as DNA, the CDR3 is TGTGCCAGCACCGGGTGGTTAGGAGGAAGCGAGACCCAGTACTTC.

This clonotype has just a few counts. This may arise from a read error, as a much more abundant clone is one base away. The chain combines TRBV6-5 with TRBJ2-7, with 10 bases identical to TRBD1. The germline V gene encodes CDR1 MNHEY and CDR2 SVGAGI. CDR3 size: 16 residues. CDR3 residues: CASSYPEGDRGYKQYF. The CDR3 bases are TGTGCCAGCAGTTACCCTGAGGGGGACAGGGGCTACAAGCAGTACTTC.

In its sample, this clonotype was seen many times. The CDR3 nucleotides are TGCAGTGCTAGCAAACCCCGGGACTATGGCTACACCTTC. Its translation is CSASKPRDYGYTF. The chain joins TRBV20-1 to TRBJ1-2; D is unresolved. Germline V lookup: CDR1 DFQATT, CDR2 SNEGSKA (reference sequence). With 3 bases removed from V and 3 bases from J, the gap between germline ends came to 11 bases. The CDR3 loop spans 13 amino acids.

This clonotype was observed at least ten times. The chain uses TRBV24-1 and TRBJ2-7, with 7 nucleotides matching TRBD1. The CDR3 has 16 residues. The J segment lost 2 bases and the V segment lost 4 bases, leaving 10 bases of the junction unmatched. CDR1 and CDR2 from the germline V gene are KGHDR and SFDVKD. The CDR3 region is CATSDSGTATPYEQYF. The CDR3 DNA reads as TGTGCCACCAGTGACTCAGGGACAGCGACTCCCTACGAGCAGTACTTC.

The rearrangement uses TRBV7-2 and TRBJ2-5, with 11 bases aligning to TRBD2. The trim removed 8 bases at V and 5 bases at J, leaving 7 bases unmatched. The CDR3 contains 14 residues. Germline CDR1 is SGHTA and CDR2 is FQGNSA. The CDR3 spells CASCHSGGAETQYF. In DNA form, the CDR3 reads TGTGCCAGCTGCCATAGCGGGGGGGCCGAGACCCAGTACTTC.

This clonotype was seen repeatedly, ten times or more. The J gene is TRBJ2-5, the V gene TRBV27, with D possibly TRBD2 on 7 matching bases. This CDR3 has 16 amino acids. V was pared by 0 bases and J by 5 bases, with 16 bases between. Germline V gene lookup returns CDR1 MNHEY and CDR2 SMNVEV (reference sequence). The DNA of the CDR3 is TGTGCCAGCAGTTTATCGGGTGCGGGGGCGTGGGAGACCCAGTACTTC. It specifies CASSLSGAGAWETQYF.

This clonotype was seen at least ten times. The J gene is TRBJ1-1, the V gene TRBV12-3 or TRBV12-4; D remains unclear. CDR3 length: 15 amino acids. The ends were cut back, 3 bases at V and 1 base at J, with 12 bases in the middle. CDR3 nucleotide sequence: TGTGCCAGCAGTTTCGGGTCTTCTTGGAACACTGAAGCTTTCTTT. The encoded protein is CASSFGSSWNTEAFF.

This clonotype has just a few counts. The chain recombines TRBV6-9 with TRBJ2-2; tentative D call: TRBD2 (5 bases). This CDR3 contains 16 residues. Germline values: CDR1 MNHGY, CDR2 SVAAGI. Trimming shortened V by 0 bases and J by 9 bases, and 17 bases separated the two germline ends. This chain's CDR3 is CASSYSLAGGRRELFF. CDR3 bases: TGTGCCAGCAGTTATTCCCTGGCCGGAGGTCGGCGGGAGCTGTTTTTT.

This clonotype was seen many times. The chain couples TRBV12-3 or TRBV12-4 to TRBJ1-2; D may be TRBD1 (5 bases). V shed 7 bases and J shed 7 bases, with 19 bases lying between them. The CDR3 is 14 residues long. The CDR3 region is CASNLRDLNFGYTF. The CDR3 region has the DNA TGTGCCAGCAACCTCCGGGACCTAAATTTTGGCTACACCTTC.

There are many counts of this clonotype. This chain connects TRBV12-3 or TRBV12-4 to TRBJ2-7, with TRBD1 matching 9 bases. V lost 7 bases, J lost 7 bases, and 11 bases stayed unmatched. This CDR3 contains 14 residues. This chain's CDR3 is CASTLGTGPWEQYF. The CDR3 region has the DNA TGTGCCAGCACCTTGGGGACAGGGCCTTGGGAGCAGTACTTC.

In its sample, this clonotype was seen many times. The chain joins TRBV5-1 to TRBJ1-2; D gene unclear. Germline CDR1 reads SGHRS; CDR2 reads YFSETQ. Trimming pared 0 bases from V and 2 bases from J, leaving 11 bases between. The CDR3 has 15 residues. The CDR3 loop reads CASSLEFTFNYGYTF. CDR3 DNA sequence: TGCGCCAGCAGCTTGGAGTTTACCTTCAACTATGGCTACACCTTC.

Notes on this clonotype: Because the CDR3 is missing its conserved closing phenylalanine or tryptophan, this is likely a read error. The chain has TRBV5-6 and TRBJ1-2, with D possibly being TRBD1 (5 bases). V was shortened by 0 bases and J by 4 bases, with 7 bases between the two germline ends. The CDR3 is 13 residues long. Germline values: CDR1 SGHDT, CDR2 YYEEEE. The CDR3 region has the DNA TGTGCCAGCAGCTTGGGACAGCTCTATGGCTACACCTAC. Its protein is CASSLGQLYGYTY.

This sequence joins TRBV29-1 and TRBJ2-5; D ambiguous. The CDR3 is 10 residues long. Trimming cost V 2 bases and J 8 bases, with 6 bases left between them. Germline loops: CDR1 SQVTM, CDR2 ANQGSEA. The CDR3 nucleotides are TGCAGCGTTGAATGGGGTACCCAGTACTTC. Protein: CSVEWGTQYF.

This clonotype appeared many times. The chain joins TRBV24-1 to TRBJ2-2; no reliable D call. V lost 4 bases and J lost 8, with 10 bases in between. Germline CDR1 KGHDR, CDR2 SFDVKD. CDR3 length: 13 amino acids. The CDR3 DNA sequence: TGTGCCACCAGTGACCCCCTTAATGGGGAGCTGTTTTTT. Residues: CATSDPLNGELFF.

This clonotype was observed many times. The chain is built from TRBV25-1 and TRBJ1-5; D possibly corresponds to TRBD1 (6 bases). Germline V gene lookup returns CDR1 MGHDK and CDR2 SYGVNS. The CDR3 spans 15 residues. Trimming cost V 3 bases and J 4 bases, with 13 bases left between them. The CDR3, as DNA: TGTGCCAGCAGTGAGGAGGCAGGGGCAAATCAGCCCCAGCATTTT. It yields the protein CASSEEAGANQPQHF.

In this sample, this clonotype turned up many times. This chain uses TRBV5-1 with TRBJ1-1; D gene unclear. There are 13 residues in the CDR3. CDR1 and CDR2 (germline): SGHRS, YFSETQ. With 2 bases removed from V and 4 bases from J, the gap between germline ends came to 9 bases. The CDR3 DNA sequence: TGCGCCAGCAGCTTAGAGGCACGCACTGAAGCTTTCTTT. It is translated as CASSLEARTEAFF.

The V call is TRBV5-1, the J call TRBJ2-7, with 7 bases matching TRBD2. The CDR3 has 14 amino acids. J was trimmed by 3 bases and V by 7 bases; bases with no gene match: 10. Germline loops: CDR1 SGHRS, CDR2 YFSETQ. CDR3 in amino acids: CASADSGSYYEQYF. In nucleotides, the CDR3 is TGCGCCAGCGCGGATAGCGGGTCGTACTACGAGCAGTACTTC.